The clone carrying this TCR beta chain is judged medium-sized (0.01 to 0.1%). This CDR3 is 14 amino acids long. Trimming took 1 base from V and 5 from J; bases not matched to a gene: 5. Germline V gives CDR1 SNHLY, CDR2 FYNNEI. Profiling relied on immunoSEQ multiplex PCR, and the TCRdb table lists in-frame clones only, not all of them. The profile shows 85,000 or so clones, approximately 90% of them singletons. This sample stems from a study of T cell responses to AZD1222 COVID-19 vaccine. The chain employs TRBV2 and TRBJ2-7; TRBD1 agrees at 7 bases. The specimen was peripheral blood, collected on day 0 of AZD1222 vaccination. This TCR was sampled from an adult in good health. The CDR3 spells CASSEGQGVNEQYF. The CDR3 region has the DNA TGTGCCAGCAGTGAAGGGCAGGGGGTGAACGAGCAGTACTTC. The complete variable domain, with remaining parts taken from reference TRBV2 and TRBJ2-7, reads EPEVTQTPSHQVTQMGQEVILRCVPISNHLYFYWYRQILGQKVEFLVSFYNNEISEKSEIFDDQFSVERPDGSNFTLKIRSTKLEDSAMYFCASSEGQGVNEQYFGPGTRLTVT.